Listed here are 25 T cell receptor beta chains from one sample, sequenced in a study of blood T cells in healthy people across ages. Alongside a J-beta primer mix, a sample-barcoded 5' primer served in a second PCR lasting about 7 to 12 cycles. Via MiXCR, TCRdb re-called the 5' RACE reads, giving one row per CDR3 protein. There are approximately 670,000 distinct CDR3 sequences in the sample; roughly 41% occur only once, and about 30% lies in the top ten. Sequenced input: blood. Receptors were obtained from a man aged 80 or over in good health.

Turning to this clonotype: A read error is possible here, since a much larger clone lies one base away. V and J are TRBV10-3 and TRBJ2-7, with 7 bases fitting TRBD2. The end of the DNA aligns better with TRBJ2-5, so the J call may be wrong. Germline values: CDR1 ENHRY, CDR2 SYGVKD. The CDR3 is 14 residues long. The CDR3 sequence is CAISEVTSSETQYF. The CDR3 DNA sequence: TGTGCCATCAGTGAGGTGACTAGCTCGGAGACCCAGTACTTC.

In its sample, this clonotype was seen many times. The chain carries TRBV20-1 and TRBJ2-3; TRBD1 aligns across 7 bases. V lost 7 bases and J lost 0; bases outside the gene matches: 7. Germline lookup yields CDR1 DFQATT and CDR2 SNEGSKA (reference sequence). This CDR3 is 14 amino acids long. CDR3 DNA: TGCAGTGGCAAGACAGGGCCTAGCACAGATACGCAGTATTTT. Translation gives CSGKTGPSTDTQYF.

V is TRBV7-2 and J is TRBJ1-2; D is unclear. This CDR3 is built from 13 residues. CDR1 and CDR2 (germline): SGHTA, FQGNSA. The V and J ends lost 5 bases and 8 bases respectively, with 15 bases between them. This chain's CDR3 is CASSPLPKNGYTF. CDR3 in DNA: TGTGCCAGCAGCCCTTTGCCCAAAAACGGCTACACCTTC.

This clonotype was counted at least ten times. The J gene is TRBJ2-4, the V gene TRBV4-3, with no clear D. This CDR3 has 13 amino acids. Trimming took off 3 bases at V and 8 bases at J, with 11 bases between the two ends. Germline values: CDR1 LGHNA, CDR2 YSLEER. The CDR3 loop is CASSHTTGDIQYF. CDR3 nucleotides: TGCGCCAGCAGCCACACCACTGGGGACATTCAGTACTTC.

This chain links TRBV5-5 with TRBJ2-5; D perhaps matches TRBD2 (6 bases). With 1 base removed from V and 11 bases from J, the gap between germline ends came to 9 bases. The CDR3 is 11 residues long. Germline CDR1 reads SGHKS; CDR2 reads YYEKEE (reference sequence). The CDR3 DNA is TGTGCCAGCAGCTTGCCGGGGGAGCAGTACTTC. Its protein product is CASSLPGEQYF.

V is TRBV15 and J is TRBJ1-1, with a weak D call TRBD1 (5 bases). Germline V CDR1 and CDR2: LNHNV, YYDKDF (reference sequence). CDR3 length: 16 residues. Trimming cost V 1 base and J 1 base, with 13 bases left between them. The CDR3 spells CATSRVSQGPNTEAFF. CDR3 DNA sequence: TGTGCCACCAGCAGAGTCAGCCAGGGCCCGAACACTGAAGCTTTCTTT. The variable domain in full, completed from reference TRBV15 and TRBJ1-1, reads DAMVIQNPRYQVTQFGKPVTLSCSQTLNHNVMYWYQQKSSQAPKLLFHYYDKDFNNEADTPDNFQSRRPNTSFCFLDIRSPGLGDTAMYLCATSRVSQGPNTEAFFGQGTRLTVV.

This chain connects TRBV5-1 to TRBJ1-1; 12 nucleotides line up with TRBD1. This CDR3 is 16 amino acids long. J gave up 0 bases and V 4 bases, and 4 bases lay outside the gene matches. CDR1 is SGHRS and CDR2 is YFSETQ in the germline V gene. For the CDR3, the DNA is TGCGCCAGCAGCACCGGGACAGGGGGCTTGAACACTGAAGCTTTCTTT. This encodes CASSTGTGGLNTEAFF.

This clonotype was observed a few times. The CDR3 loop is CASSQVDGTGTYTQYF. Written as DNA, the CDR3 is TGCGCCAGCAGCCAAGTCGACGGGACAGGGACATATACGCAGTATTTT. The chain carries TRBV4-3 and TRBJ2-3, with 9 bases fitting TRBD1. V was clipped by 1 base and J by 7 bases; unmatched bases: 9. The length of the CDR3 is 16 residues. Germline loops: CDR1 LGHNA, CDR2 YSLEER.

This clonotype has at least ten counts. The chain is built from TRBV6-1 and TRBJ2-1; 7 nucleotides align to TRBD2. The J segment lost 3 bases and the V segment lost 4 bases, leaving 6 bases of the junction unmatched. CDR1 and CDR2 from the germline V gene are MNHNS and SASEGT. The CDR3 spans 15 residues. CDR3 in amino acids: CASSGGGEGYNEQFF. CDR3 DNA sequence: TGTGCCAGCAGTGGAGGAGGGGAGGGCTACAATGAGCAGTTCTTC.

This clonotype has only a few counts. The rearrangement links TRBV20-1 to TRBJ1-2; TRBD1 is a possible D gene (5 bases). The CDR3 spans 12 residues. V gave up 5 bases and J gave up 0 bases, with 7 bases separating them. From germline, CDR1 is DFQATT and CDR2 SNEGSKA (reference sequence). For the CDR3, the DNA is TGCAGTGCTGGGACTACTAACTATGGCTACACCTTC. It yields the protein CSAGTTNYGYTF.

This clonotype appeared a few times. This chain uses TRBV7-3 with TRBJ2-1; 8 nucleotides agree with TRBD2. Germline V gives CDR1 SGHTA, CDR2 FQGTGA. Unmatched junction bases numbered 7, after V lost 1 base and J lost 8 bases. The length of the CDR3 is 15 residues. In DNA form, the CDR3 reads TGTGCCAGCAGCTTAATGAGCGGGAGCTTCGATGAGCAGTTCTTC. It encodes CASSLMSGSFDEQFF.

This clonotype was observed many times. CDR3 in DNA: TGTGCCAGCAGCTCCCTTACGCTTAGCGGGGGGCTTAACAATGAGCAGTTCTTC. Translation: CASSSLTLSGGLNNEQFF. The chain couples TRBV7-2 to TRBJ2-1, with TRBD2 matching 10 bases. Germline V gene sequence: CDR1 SGHTA, CDR2 FQGNSA. There are 18 residues in the CDR3. V shed 4 bases and J 5 bases; nucleotides not matched to a gene: 14.

As to this clonotype: The DNA is left out, because the CDR3 cannot be placed on it with certainty; the CDR3 is given as TCRdb lists it. The chain has TRBV2 and TRBJ2-7. Germline loops: CDR1 SNHLY, CDR2 FYNNEI. The CDR3 has 14 amino acids, counting both end residues. CDR3 sequence reads: CASILAEEEETQYF.

This chain joins TRBV20-1 and TRBJ2-5, with 12 bases fitting TRBD2. CDR1 and CDR2 (germline): DFQATT, SNEGSKA (reference sequence). This CDR3 region has 15 residues. V trimming: 1 base; J trimming: 4 bases; junction bases outside the gene matches: 4. As DNA, the CDR3 is TGCAGTGCTAGAGCCAAGACTAGCGGGAGAGAGACCCAGTACTTC. It codes for CSARAKTSGRETQYF.

The table lists this clonotype with a few counts. The chain employs TRBV5-6 and TRBJ2-1; D not certain. CDR3 length: 15 amino acids. V was pared by 3 bases and J by 5 bases, with 15 bases between. Germline V gene data show CDR1 as SGHDT and CDR2 as YYEEEE. The CDR3 nucleotides are TGTGCCAGCAGCTACAGACGGAGAGAGAACAATGAGCAGTTCTTC. It yields the protein CASSYRRRENNEQFF.

This clonotype was recorded many times. The chain joins TRBV7-2 to TRBJ2-7, with D maybe TRBD2 (6 bases). This CDR3 has 15 residues. In germline, CDR1 is SGHTA, CDR2 FQGNSA. V gave up 5 bases and J gave up 4 bases, with 18 bases separating them. The CDR3 is CASSPRTGGGYEQYF. CDR3 DNA: TGTGCCAGCAGCCCCCGGACGGGTGGAGGGTACGAGCAGTACTTC. Drawing the rest from reference TRBV7-2 and TRBJ2-7, the complete variable domain is GAGVSQSPSNKVTEKGKDVELRCDPISGHTALYWYRQSLGQGLEFLIYFQGNSAPDKSGLPSDRFSAERTGGSVSTLTIQRTQQEDSAVYLCASSPRTGGGYEQYFGPGTRLTVT.

This chain links TRBV7-3 with TRBJ2-1; D not certain. The germline V and J ends were trimmed by 3 bases and 9 bases, with 12 bases remaining between them. CDR3 length: 13 amino acids. Germline V gene data show CDR1 as SGHTA and CDR2 as FQGTGA. Here the CDR3 DNA reads TGTGCCAGCAGCTTCGAAGTGACAAGTGAGCAGTTCTTC. Translating it yields CASSFEVTSEQFF.

V usage is TRBV2 and J usage is TRBJ2-7; 13 bases map to TRBD2. The CDR3 consists of 16 residues. Losses at the gene ends were 7 bases for V and 6 bases for J; bases not matched to a gene: 12. Germline CDR1 reads SNHLY; CDR2 reads FYNNEI. CDR3 nucleotides: TGTGCCAGCACTGGGACTAGCGGGGCTCCGGGTGGCGAGCAGTACTTC. Translated, it gives CASTGTSGAPGGEQYF.

CDR3 DNA sequence: TGTGCCAGCAGCTTAGACGGACGGGACGAGACCCAGTACTTC. As protein: CASSLDGRDETQYF. The rearrangement links TRBV7-7 to TRBJ2-5; D is perhaps TRBD1 or TRBD2 (5 bases each). The CDR3 covers 14 residues. Germline V lookup: CDR1 SSHAT, CDR2 FNYEAQ (reference sequence). V was shortened by 1 base and J by 5 bases, with 11 bases between the two germline ends.

V is TRBV3-1 and J is TRBJ2-5; D ambiguous. This CDR3 has 13 amino acids. V shed 6 bases and J shed 2 bases, with 10 bases lying between them. The germline CDR1 and CDR2 sequences are LGHDT and YNNKEL (reference sequence). CDR3: CASRRHRQETQYF. The CDR3 region has the DNA TGTGCCAGCAGACGACACAGACAAGAGACCCAGTACTTC.

The chain recombines TRBV6-1 with TRBJ2-7; D may be TRBD2 (5 bases). V dropped 3 bases and J dropped 7 bases, with 19 bases sitting between them. From germline, CDR1 is MNHNS and CDR2 SASEGT. The CDR3 covers 15 residues. CDR3 nucleotides: TGTGCCAGCAGTGAGCCACGGACTGTCGACAATGAGCAGTACTTC. Encoded protein: CASSEPRTVDNEQYF.

The gene calls are TRBV4-2 and TRBJ1-2; the D is unclear. Germline loops: CDR1 LGHNA, CDR2 YNFKEQ. This CDR3 contains 15 residues. V lost 1 base, J lost 7 bases, and 16 bases lay in between. In DNA form, the CDR3 reads TGTGCCAGCAGCCAAGCCCGGCAAGGAGCCCGTGGCTACACCTTC. This gives the protein CASSQARQGARGYTF.

The sample holds a few counts of this clonotype. This chain links TRBV12-3 or TRBV12-4 with TRBJ1-5; 10 positions agree with TRBD1. With V trimmed by 6 bases and J by 5 bases, 10 bases remained unmatched. The CDR3 is 16 residues long. This CDR3 is CASSPSDRGKYQPQHF. Here the CDR3 DNA reads TGTGCCAGCAGCCCCTCGGACAGGGGGAAATATCAGCCCCAGCATTTT.

This chain connects TRBV6-2 or TRBV6-3 to TRBJ2-3; 14 bases are shared with TRBD2. V lost 5 bases to trimming and J lost 6 bases; unmatched junction nucleotides: 7. Germline V gene sequence: CDR1 MNHEY, CDR2 SVGEGT. This CDR3 has 16 residues. The CDR3 sequence is CASSGGLAGGRDTQYF. The CDR3 DNA sequence: TGTGCCAGCAGTGGCGGACTAGCGGGGGGACGCGATACGCAGTATTTT.

This clonotype was detected only once. V is TRBV20-1 and J is TRBJ2-3; D unclear. Between the trimmed V and J ends, which lost 6 bases and 4 bases, there was a span of 11 bases. The CDR3 spans 12 residues. The germline V gene encodes CDR1 DFQATT and CDR2 SNEGSKA (reference sequence). CDR3 DNA sequence: TGCAGTGCGGCATCGAACGCAGATACGCAGTATTTT. Encoded protein: CSAASNADTQYF.